What follows describes a single T cell receptor beta chain. Antigen unknown. The sample belongs to a study of T cell responses to AZD1222 COVID-19 vaccine. Study outcomes and limitations: Spike-wide vaccine-associated CD4 TCRs dominated at 160-218 and 743-854.

Doses given second, at about 4 or about 12 weeks, were pooled. The CDR3 runs to 15 residues. V lost 2 bases and J lost 4; bases outside the gene matches: 7. CDR1 is MNHEY, CDR2 SMNVEV, per germline (reference sequence). Repertoires were generated with immunoSEQ multiplex PCR, while TCRdb's copy carries only in-frame clones and drops some. Of roughly 180,000 clones in the sample, roughly nine tenths were seen once. This material consisted of peripheral blood, taken 28 days after the second AZD1222 dose. This TCR came from an adult who received the AZD1222 COVID-19 vaccine. J is TRBJ1-2 and V is TRBV27, with 7 positions matching TRBD1. CDR3 nucleotide sequence: TGTGCCAGCAGTTTACGGGCAGGGGGTCTCTATGGCTACACCTTC. It translates to CASSLRAGGLYGYTF.